The 6 T cell receptor beta chains below were found in one sample sequenced in a study of blood T cells in healthy people across ages. Using a J-beta primer mix together with a sample-barcoded 5' primer, a second PCR was run for roughly 6 to 11 cycles. TCRdb re-called the 5' RACE reads with MiXCR, one entry per CDR3 protein. This sample has around 1.5 million distinct CDR3 sequences; roughly 40% occur once, and the top ten carry less than 8%. Sample: blood. The receptors originated from a woman aged 18 to 35 in good health.

The count of this clonotype is one. The V and J genes are TRBV6-2 or TRBV6-3 and TRBJ2-1; 11 bases line up with TRBD2. CDR1 and CDR2 from the germline V gene are MNHEY and SVGEGT. J lost 2 bases, V lost 1 base, and 4 bases had no gene match. The CDR3 length is 17 residues. The CDR3: CASSYFSGGAPYNEQFF. CDR3 nucleotide sequence: TGTGCCAGCAGTTACTTTAGCGGGGGGGCTCCCTACAATGAGCAGTTCTTC.

This clonotype was observed a few times. The V call is TRBV11-2, the J call TRBJ2-7; 7 positions match TRBD1. Germline V lookup: CDR1 SGHAT, CDR2 FQNNGV. CDR3 length equals 15 residues. The ends lost 4 bases at V and 2 bases at J; junction bases unmatched: 8. The DNA for the CDR3 is TGTGCCAGCAGCTCCCGGCAGGGGGTAACCTACGAGCAGTACTTC. This gives the protein CASSSRQGVTYEQYF.

The chain uses TRBV18 and TRBJ2-5; TRBD1 agrees at 7 bases. Germline lookup yields CDR1 KGHSH and CDR2 LQKENI. The CDR3 extends over 15 amino acids. J was trimmed by 4 bases and V by 3 bases; bases with no gene match: 8. This chain's CDR3 is CASSPDRVRRETQYF. Here the CDR3 DNA reads TGTGCCAGCTCACCCGACAGGGTTCGACGAGAGACCCAGTACTTC.

The chain joins TRBV11-2 to TRBJ2-1, with 15 bases aligning to TRBD2. There are 15 residues in the CDR3. Germline trimming cut 6 bases from V and 7 bases from J; bases unmatched to any gene: 4. Germline V gives CDR1 SGHAT, CDR2 FQNNGV. CDR3 sequence reads: CASRRGLAGGNEQFF. DNA of the CDR3: TGTGCCAGCAGACGCGGACTAGCGGGAGGGAATGAGCAGTTCTTC.

V is TRBV6-5 and J is TRBJ2-4; 9 bases fit TRBD1. V lost 5 bases and J lost 5; bases outside the gene matches: 7. This CDR3 is 15 amino acids long. Germline V lookup: CDR1 MNHEY, CDR2 SVGAGI. CDR3 region: CASSKTGGSENIQYF. Written as DNA, the CDR3 is TGTGCCAGCAGTAAGACAGGGGGTAGCGAAAACATTCAGTACTTC.

V gene TRBV24-1 combines with J gene TRBJ2-1, with TRBD1 matching 8 bases. The germline gives CDR1 KGHDR, CDR2 SFDVKD. The CDR3 is 16 amino acids. After removal of 3 bases from V and 5 bases from J, the junction contained 8 bases not matched to a gene. CDR3 coding DNA: TGTGCCACCAGTGATCCCCCCGGGACAGGCAACAATGAGCAGTTCTTC. Protein: CATSDPPGTGNNEQFF.